These 31 T cell receptor beta chains were all obtained from the same sample, sequenced in a study of blood T cells in healthy people across ages. A sample-barcoded 5' primer and a J-beta primer mix were used in a second PCR of roughly 6 to 11 cycles. TCRdb re-called the 5' RACE reads through MiXCR, storing one row per CDR3 protein. The data show approximately 810,000 distinct CDR3 sequences, 25% to 30% seen once. The sequenced sample was blood. These receptor sequences come from an elderly woman in good health.

The chain uses TRBV12-3 or TRBV12-4 and TRBJ2-2; the D is unclear. Trimming shortened V by 5 bases and J by 1 base, and 11 bases separated the two germline ends. The CDR3 extends over 15 amino acids. CDR3 region: CASSPRRWNTGELFF. CDR3 DNA sequence: TGTGCCAGCAGTCCCCGGCGATGGAACACCGGGGAGCTGTTTTTT.

A note on this clonotype: A much larger clone differs by one base, so this may be a read error. The rearrangement joins TRBV6-6 to TRBJ2-7; the D is unclear. This CDR3 has 14 residues. Germline CDR1 reads MNHNY; CDR2 reads SVGAGI (reference sequence). V dropped 9 bases and J dropped 0 bases, with 15 bases sitting between them. The CDR3 loop is CASRIGQNSYEQYF. CDR3 sequence (DNA): TGTGCCAGTAGGATAGGGCAAAACTCCTACGAGCAGTACTTC.

This clonotype showed up just a few times. The chain has TRBV6-2 or TRBV6-3 and TRBJ1-5; D is unclear. The V end was cut by 3 bases, the J end by 7 bases, with 13 bases between. CDR3 length: 14 residues. Germline CDR1 reads MNHEY; CDR2 reads SVGEGT. The chain's CDR3 is CASSYRAGQQPQHF. In nucleotides, the CDR3 is TGTGCCAGCAGTTATAGAGCAGGCCAGCAGCCCCAGCATTTT.

Remarks on this clonotype: This may stem from a read error, because a much larger clone lies one nucleotide away. The V call is TRBV27, the J call TRBJ1-4, with D possibly matching TRBD1 (6 bases). CDR1 is MNHEY and CDR2 is SMNVEV in the germline V gene (reference sequence). CDR3 length equals 14 residues. CDR3 sequence: CASSFAGANEKLVF. CDR3 nucleotide sequence: TGTGCCAGCAGTTTTGCAGGGGCTAATGAAAAACTGGTTTTT. Full variable domain (missing parts from reference TRBV27 and TRBJ1-4): EAQVTQNPRYLITVTGKKLTVTCSQNMNHEYMSWYRQDPGLGLRQIYYSMNVEVTDKGDVPEGYKVSRKEKRNFPLILESPSPNQTSLYFCASSFAGANEKLVFGSGTQLSVL.

This clonotype appeared many times. The chain combines TRBV11-2 with TRBJ2-6; D is uncertain. The V gene lost 2 bases and the J gene lost 0 bases, with 5 bases spanning the gap. There are 15 residues in the CDR3. Germline V gives CDR1 SGHAT, CDR2 FQNNGV. DNA for the CDR3: TGTGCCAGCAGCTTATTCCGCTCTGGGGCCAACGTCCTGACTTTC. Amino acids: CASSLFRSGANVLTF.

This clonotype was detected ten times or more. The CDR3 loop is CASSQVWGQGQETQYF. CDR3 nucleotide sequence: TGCGCCAGCAGCCAAGTTTGGGGACAGGGGCAAGAGACCCAGTACTTC. The J gene is TRBJ2-5, the V gene TRBV4-1, with 10 bases matching TRBD1. Germline V gene lookup returns CDR1 MGHRA and CDR2 YSYEKL. CDR3 length equals 16 residues. V trimming: 1 base; J trimming: 2 bases; junction bases outside the gene matches: 4.

The J gene is TRBJ1-2, the V gene TRBV27; D remains ambiguous. There are 13 residues in the CDR3. V was trimmed by 6 bases and J by 8 bases, leaving 16 bases between them. CDR1 and CDR2 (germline): MNHEY, SMNVEV (reference sequence). The CDR3 spells CASSLEVGGGYTF. The CDR3 DNA follows: TGTGCCAGCAGCCTGGAGGTTGGAGGGGGCTACACCTTC.

Concerning this clonotype: This may be a read error: a much more frequent sequence differs by one nucleotide. The chain couples TRBV11-2 to TRBJ2-3, with 9 nucleotides matching TRBD2. The CDR3 loop spans 16 amino acids. From germline, CDR1 is SGHAT and CDR2 FQNNGV. The junction had 20 bases not matched to a gene; V was cut back by 6 bases and J by 13 bases. CDR3 protein: CASSKEVGTSPLLKYF. CDR3 sequence (DNA): TGTGCCAGCAGTAAGGAGGTCGGGACTAGCCCTTTGTTGAAGTATTTT.

The V and J genes are TRBV12-3 or TRBV12-4 and TRBJ2-3; D is unclear. V was shortened by 2 bases and J by 4 bases, with 16 bases between the two germline ends. The CDR3 loop spans 16 amino acids. The DNA of the CDR3 is TGTGCCAGCAGTTTACGGGCTTTTACGAGAGCAGATACGCAGTATTTT. Its translation is CASSLRAFTRADTQYF.

This clonotype was observed many times. The V gene is TRBV6-6, the J gene TRBJ1-6, with TRBD1 matching over 7 bases. Germline V gene sequence: CDR1 MNHNY, CDR2 SVGAGI (reference sequence). The V and J ends lost 6 bases and 0 bases, in that order; junction bases with no gene match: 8. This CDR3 is built from 17 residues. CDR3 sequence (DNA): TGTGCCAGCAGAATCCGACAGGGCGACTCCTATAATTCACCCCTCCACTTT. Amino acid sequence: CASRIRQGDSYNSPLHF.

This clonotype showed up many times. The chain uses TRBV7-2 and TRBJ2-7; 9 nucleotides line up with TRBD1. CDR1 and CDR2 from the germline V gene are SGHTA and FQGNSA. V shed 5 bases and J 1 base; nucleotides not matched to a gene: 9. The CDR3 is 16 amino acids. Here the CDR3 DNA reads TGTGCCAGCAGCACGCAGGGGACAGGGTCTTCCTACGAGCAGTACTTC. Its protein is CASSTQGTGSSYEQYF.

This clonotype was seen repeatedly, ten times or more. This chain connects TRBV4-3 to TRBJ2-7; 7 nucleotides line up with TRBD1. Trimming took 1 base from V and 2 from J; bases not matched to a gene: 5. This CDR3 comprises 15 residues. CDR1 LGHNA and CDR2 YSLEER come from the germline V gene. The CDR3 nucleotides read TGCGCCAGCAGCCAAGGAGGGGGCGCCGCCTACGAGCAGTACTTC. Its protein is CASSQGGGAAYEQYF.

As concerns this clonotype: A much larger clone differs from this one at a single base, so this may be a read error. V gene TRBV5-5 combines with J gene TRBJ1-2; no firm D call. Germline CDR1 SGHKS, CDR2 YYEKEE (reference sequence). There are 14 residues in the CDR3. DNA for the CDR3: TGTACCAGCAGCTCGGGCGTACTACAGAGTGGCTACACCTTC. It is translated as CTSSSGVLQSGYTF.

This chain uses TRBV20-1 with TRBJ2-1; TRBD1 aligns across 10 bases. The CDR3 is made up of 16 amino acids. CDR1 and CDR2 from the germline V gene are DFQATT and SNEGSKA (reference sequence). V was pared by 4 bases and J by 8 bases, with 14 bases of the junction left unmatched. CDR3 protein: CSAKIPGQGRRDEQFF. DNA for the CDR3: TGCAGTGCTAAAATACCGGGACAGGGGCGGCGGGATGAGCAGTTCTTC.

The rearrangement uses TRBV11-1 and TRBJ1-1; D is uncertain. V gave up 5 bases and J gave up 0 bases, with 10 bases separating them. The CDR3 is 14 residues long. Germline CDR1 is SGHAT and CDR2 is FQDESV (reference sequence). The CDR3 DNA sequence: TGTGCCAGCAGCCCTCCCCGGGTGAACACTGAAGCTTTCTTT. This encodes CASSPPRVNTEAFF. The variable domain in full, completed from reference TRBV11-1 and TRBJ1-1, reads EAEVAQSPRYKITEKSQAVAFWCDPISGHATLYWYRQILGQGPELLVQFQDESVVDDSQLPKDRFSAERLKGVDSTLKIQPAELGDSAMYLCASSPPRVNTEAFFGQGTRLTVV.

This clonotype was observed at least ten times. This chain connects TRBV7-2 to TRBJ1-2, with 9 bases fitting TRBD1. This CDR3 spans 15 amino acids. The V gene's germline CDR1 is SGHTA and CDR2 FQGNSA. J lost 4 bases, V lost 1 base, and 4 bases had no gene match. CDR3 in DNA: TGTGCCAGCAGCTTAGGAACAGGGGGCGGCTATGGCTACACCTTC. It specifies CASSLGTGGGYGYTF.

The rearrangement uses TRBV28 and TRBJ2-3; 8 bases map to TRBD2. The CDR3 is 15 amino acids. The J segment lost 6 bases and the V segment lost 8 bases, leaving 13 bases of the junction unmatched. CDR1 is MDHEN, CDR2 SYDVKM, per germline. The CDR3 DNA sequence: TGTGCCAGCGTGCACTCCGGGACTAGTTCCGATACGCAGTATTTT. It is translated as CASVHSGTSSDTQYF.

This chain connects TRBV11-2 to TRBJ2-5, with TRBD2 identical over 8 bases. With 5 bases clipped from V and 2 bases from J, the junction kept 10 bases outside the gene matches. From germline, CDR1 is SGHAT and CDR2 FQNNGV. The CDR3 totals 16 residues. CDR3 sequence (DNA): TGTGCCAGCAGCGTGGGACTAGTGGGGGTTCAAGAGACCCAGTACTTC. Encoded protein: CASSVGLVGVQETQYF.

Ten or more counts support this clonotype. The chain carries TRBV20-1 and TRBJ1-2, with 8 bases identical to TRBD1. Germline V CDR1 and CDR2: DFQATT, SNEGSKA (reference sequence). The CDR3 runs to 13 residues. V was pared by 5 bases and J by 4 bases, with 6 bases of the junction left unmatched. CDR3 sequence (DNA): TGCAGTGCTGGAGGACAGGGATTCTATGGCTACACCTTC. It is translated as CSAGGQGFYGYTF.

This rearrangement joins TRBV6-1 to TRBJ2-1; 7 bases align to TRBD2. The CDR3 is made up of 15 amino acids. In germline, CDR1 is MNHNS, CDR2 SASEGT. V shed 3 bases, J shed 4 bases, and the junction held 6 bases outside the gene matches. CDR3 in DNA: TGTGCCAGCAGTGACGGGGGGTATTCATACAATGAGCAGTTCTTC. It encodes CASSDGGYSYNEQFF.

This chain uses TRBV3-1 with TRBJ2-7; the match to TRBD2 covers 9 bases. CDR1 LGHDT and CDR2 YNNKEL come from the germline V gene (reference sequence). This CDR3 spans 15 amino acids. V lost 5 bases and J lost 0; bases outside the gene matches: 5. CDR3 sequence reads: CASSDSGRSSYEQYF. For the CDR3, the DNA is TGTGCCAGCAGCGACAGCGGGAGGAGCTCCTACGAGCAGTACTTC.

This clonotype was seen only a few times. The CDR3 coding sequence is TGTGCCAGCAGCTTACAGGTTCGTGGCGATGAGCAGTTCTTC. Its translation: CASSLQVRGDEQFF. V gene TRBV11-3 combines with J gene TRBJ2-1; D gene ambiguous. The germline V gene encodes CDR1 SGHNT and CDR2 YENEEA. CDR3 length: 14 amino acids. V was cut by 2 bases and J by 8 bases, with 13 bases left in between. Full variable domain (missing parts from reference TRBV11-3 and TRBJ2-1): EAGVVQSPRYKIIEKKQPVAFWCNPISGHNTLYWYLQNLGQGPELLIRYENEEAVDDSQLPKDRFSAERLKGVDSTLKIQPAELGDSAVYLCASSLQVRGDEQFFGPGTRLTVL.

The chain links TRBV20-1 to TRBJ1-1; D is possibly TRBD1 (5 bases). CDR1 and CDR2 from the germline V gene are DFQATT and SNEGSKA (reference sequence). The V end was cut by 0 bases, the J end by 3 bases, with 14 bases between. This CDR3 is 15 amino acids long. The CDR3 DNA is TGCAGTGCTAGAGATCGAACAGGACTTGACACTGAAGCTTTCTTT. Protein product: CSARDRTGLDTEAFF.

This clonotype was observed at least ten times. V is TRBV12-3 or TRBV12-4 and J is TRBJ1-4; 9 positions match TRBD1. V gave up 6 bases and J gave up 5 bases; unmatched junction bases: 13. CDR3 length equals 17 residues. As DNA, the CDR3 is TGTGCCAGCAGACACGGAGACAGGGGGTGGGCAAATGAAAAACTGTTTTTT. This gives the protein CASRHGDRGWANEKLFF.

On this clonotype itself: This may be a read error: a much more frequent sequence differs by one nucleotide. The CDR3 DNA is TGTGCCAGCAGATCCGGGACAGGGCGCTACAAGCAGTACTTC. Amino acids: CASRSGTGRYKQYF. V and J are TRBV6-5 and TRBJ2-5; TRBD1 agrees at 9 bases. Germline assignment: CDR1 MNHEY and CDR2 SVGAGI. The CDR3 length is 14 residues. After removal of 6 bases from V and 11 bases from J, the junction contained 13 bases not matched to a gene.

In its sample, this clonotype was seen many times. The V gene is TRBV18, the J gene TRBJ2-1; TRBD2 agrees at 7 bases. V lost 6 bases to trimming and J lost 6 bases; unmatched junction nucleotides: 14. Germline values: CDR1 KGHSH, CDR2 LQKENI. This CDR3 spans 16 amino acids. For the CDR3, the DNA is TGTGCCAGCTCCCAGATACTCGGGACTATGCTCAATGAGCAGTTCTTC. This sequence encodes CASSQILGTMLNEQFF.

J is TRBJ2-3 and V is TRBV20-1, with 7 bases matching TRBD2. The CDR3 consists of 12 residues. The germline V gene encodes CDR1 DFQATT and CDR2 SNEGSKA (reference sequence). The V gene end was trimmed by 7 bases and the J gene end by 10 bases; junction bases not matched to a gene: 11. The CDR3: CSESLGGGSQYF. CDR3 coding DNA: TGCAGTGAAAGCTTGGGGGGGGGTTCGCAGTATTTT.

This clonotype was seen repeatedly, ten times or more. V gene TRBV20-1 combines with J gene TRBJ2-3, with 8 nucleotides matching TRBD1. Per the germline V gene, CDR1 is DFQATT and CDR2 is SNEGSKA (reference sequence). This CDR3 is built from 13 residues. The trim removed 5 bases at V and 1 base at J, leaving 2 bases unmatched. The CDR3: CSAPDRGTDTQYF. CDR3 in DNA: TGCAGTGCTCCGGACAGGGGCACAGATACGCAGTATTTT.

Here the CDR3 reads CASSDYGTSGRDEQYF. CDR3 bases: TGTGCCAGCAGTGATTACGGGACTAGCGGGAGGGACGAGCAGTACTTC. This chain connects TRBV25-1 to TRBJ2-7, with 16 bases fitting TRBD2. Per the germline V gene, CDR1 is MGHDK and CDR2 is SYGVNS. CDR3 length: 16 residues. Unmatched junction bases numbered 4, after V lost 3 bases and J lost 5 bases.

This clonotype was seen many times. The V gene is TRBV5-5, the J gene TRBJ2-1, with 11 bases lining up with TRBD2. The length of the CDR3 is 15 residues. Germline assignment: CDR1 SGHKS and CDR2 YYEKEE (reference sequence). V was clipped by 4 bases and J by 4 bases; unmatched bases: 4. CDR3 sequence: CASSIAGGGYNEQFF. In DNA, the CDR3 is TGTGCCAGCAGCATAGCGGGGGGGGGGTACAATGAGCAGTTCTTC.

A word on this clonotype: Given a much more abundant clone one base away, this may be a read error. The V call is TRBV4-3, the J call TRBJ2-5, with a possible D match to TRBD2 (6 bases). Trimming left V 2 bases short and J 0 bases short, with 13 bases between. This CDR3 is 16 amino acids long. The V gene's germline CDR1 is LGHNA and CDR2 YSLEER. The CDR3: CASSQTWRGDQETQYF. The DNA for the CDR3 is TGCGCCAGCAGCCAAACTTGGAGGGGCGACCAAGAGACCCAGTACTTC.